Below, one TCR beta chain is given with its context. Antigen specificity is unknown. The CDR3 is 12 residues long. Looked up from germline, CDR1 is SQVTM and CDR2 is ANQGSEA. Trimming removed 6 bases from V and 4 bases from J, with 13 bases in between. This sample is part of a study of Graves' ophthalmopathy and Graves' hyperthyroidism. General study results and limits: For predicting ophthalmopathy progression, the model had roughly 64% sensitivity and roughly 72% specificity.

TCR beta CDR3 regions were amplified from RNA transcripts. First-round RT-PCR relied on HTBI primers, and a second-round multiplex PCR came next. TCRdb re-analysed the multiplex PCR reads in MiXCR, keeping a single row per CDR3 protein. The data hold 350,000 to 450,000 distinct CDR3 sequences, with roughly 18% observed a single time. The rearrangement uses TRBV29-1 and TRBJ2-7; D is unclear. This receptor was identified in a woman aged 18 to 35 with Graves' ophthalmopathy. Source material: peripheral blood. The CDR3 bases are TGCAGCGTCCAACAATCTTCGTACGAGCAGTACTTC. This translates into CSVQQSSYEQYF.